This paragraph covers one T cell receptor (beta chain) sequence. The antigen is unknown. The CDR3 contains 14 residues. V lost 5 bases and J 8 bases, leaving 16 bases between the germline ends. Germline V gives CDR1 SGHTA, CDR2 FQGTGA. The data stem from a study of Tregs in tolerant kidney transplant recipients. Sequencing was performed with immunoSEQ multiplex PCR; in TCRdb, only in-frame clones are kept and a portion is missing. This table has approximately 60,000 clones, 95% to 98% appearing once. Overall study results and limits: Activated donor B cell expansion appeared to reveal the most relevant donor-specific TCRbeta repertoire. Biological reproducibility was not directly addressed, but technical replication error appeared minimal. The small number of patients limits these findings pending further validation.

Unstimulated regulatory T cells (CD4+CD25+CD127-), CD4+CD25- non-regulatory cells, CD4 and CD8 cells were FACS-sorted from thawed PBMCs. The TCR was taken from a human donor who received a combined kidney and bone marrow transplant. The rearrangement joins TRBV7-3 to TRBJ2-1; D may be TRBD1 (5 bases). Sequenced material: Tregs from blood, taken before the transplant. The CDR3 protein is CASSAVGLVDEQFF. The DNA for the CDR3 is TGTGCCAGCAGCGCGGTGGGGCTAGTGGATGAGCAGTTCTTC.